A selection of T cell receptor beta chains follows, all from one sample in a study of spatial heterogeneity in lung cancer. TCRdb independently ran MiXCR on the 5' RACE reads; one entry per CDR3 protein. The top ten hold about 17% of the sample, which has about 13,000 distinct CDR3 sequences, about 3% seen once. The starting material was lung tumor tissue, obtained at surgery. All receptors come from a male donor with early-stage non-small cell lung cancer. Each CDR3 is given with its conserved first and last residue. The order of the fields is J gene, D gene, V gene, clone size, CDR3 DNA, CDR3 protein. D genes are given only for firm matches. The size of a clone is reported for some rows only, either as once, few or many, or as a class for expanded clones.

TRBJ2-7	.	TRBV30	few	TGTGCCTGGAGTGGTCCAGAAAAGTCCTACGAGCAGTACTTC	CAWSGPEKSYEQYF
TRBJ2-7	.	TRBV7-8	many	TGTGCCAGCAGCCCCCCAGCTTCCTACGAGCAGTACTTC	CASSPPASYEQYF
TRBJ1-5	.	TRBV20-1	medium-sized	TGCAGTGCTAGAGAGGCCAGGGGAAGCAATCAGCCCCAGCATTTT	CSAREARGSNQPQHF
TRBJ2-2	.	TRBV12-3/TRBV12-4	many	TGTGCCACAAGGAAGGGGTTGGACACCGGGGAGCTGTTTTTT	CATRKGLDTGELFF
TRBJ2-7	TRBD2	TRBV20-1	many	TGCAGTGCACCCACTAGCGGGAGCCCCTACGAGCAGTACTTC	CSAPTSGSPYEQYF
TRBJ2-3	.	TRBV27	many	TGTGCCAGCAGTTCCGACAGGAGCACAGATACGCAGTATTTT	CASSSDRSTDTQYF
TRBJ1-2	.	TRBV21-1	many	TGTGCCAGCAGCAAAGCGGGGAAACAGGACAGAGGGTGGCAGGACTATGGCTACACCTTC	CASSKAGKQDRGWQDYGYTF
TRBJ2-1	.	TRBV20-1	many	TGCAGTGCCGGGAGGGGGCGTTCCTACAATGAGCAGTTCTTC	CSAGRGRSYNEQFF
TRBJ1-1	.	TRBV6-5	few	TGTGCCAGCACCCCCCAAGGAGTGTTGGTCACTGAAGCTTTCTTT	CASTPQGVLVTEAFF
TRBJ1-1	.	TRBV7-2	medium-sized	TGTGCCACAGGGGAGACTGAAGCTTTCTTT	CATGETEAFF
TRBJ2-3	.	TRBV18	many	TGTGCCAGCTCACCACCGGGCTCAAGGCGGGATACGCAGTATTTT	CASSPPGSRRDTQYF
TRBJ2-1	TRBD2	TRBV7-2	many	TGTGCCAGCAGCCCGCGCCTCCGGACTAGCGGGGGGGTAACCTACAATGAGCAGTTCTTC	CASSPRLRTSGGVTYNEQFF
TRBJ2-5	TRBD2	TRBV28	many	TGTGCCAGCAGTTTAGCCGGGACTAGCGTCGAGACCCAGTACTTC	CASSLAGTSVETQYF
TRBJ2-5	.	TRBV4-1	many	TGCGCCAGCAGCCAAGATTCTCACTCGGCGGGGACCCAGTACTTC	CASSQDSHSAGTQYF
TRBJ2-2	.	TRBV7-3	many	TGTGCCTCCAGGGGGGCGAGGACCGGGGAGCTGTTTTTT	CASRGARTGELFF
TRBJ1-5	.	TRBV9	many	TGTGCCAGCAGCTCCCCACAGGGCCCGAGGAGCAATCAGCCCCAGCATTTT	CASSSPQGPRSNQPQHF
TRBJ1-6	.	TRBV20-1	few	TGCAGTGCTAGCCGCGAAGTTTCACCCCTCCACTTT	CSASREVSPLHF
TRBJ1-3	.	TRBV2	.	TGTGCCAGCAGTGATCTGGCCATCTCTGGAAACACCATATATTTT	CASSDLAISGNTIYF
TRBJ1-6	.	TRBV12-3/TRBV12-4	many	TGTGCCACCTCGAGCCTCTCATCACCCCTCCACTTT	CATSSLSSPLHF
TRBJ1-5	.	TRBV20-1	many	TGCAGTGCTAGACTTCAGAGTATGGGGGAGCCCCAGCATTTT	CSARLQSMGEPQHF
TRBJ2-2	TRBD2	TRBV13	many	TGTGCCAGCAGCTTAAGCAGACTAGCGGGGACCAACACCGGGGAGCTGTTTTTT	CASSLSRLAGTNTGELFF
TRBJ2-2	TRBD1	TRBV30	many	TGTGCCTGGACCAGGGACAGGAGTTTCGCCGGGGAGCTGTTTTTT	CAWTRDRSFAGELFF
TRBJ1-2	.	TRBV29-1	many	TGCAGCGTCTTGAACCAGGGATCCTACGGCTACACCTTC	CSVLNQGSYGYTF
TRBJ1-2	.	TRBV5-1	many	TGCGCCAGCAGCTCCGGGGGGGGCAACTATGGCTACACCTTC	CASSSGGGNYGYTF
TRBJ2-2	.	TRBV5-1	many	TGCGCCAGCAGCTTGGTCAGTTCCCCCGGGGAGCTGTTTTTT	CASSLVSSPGELFF
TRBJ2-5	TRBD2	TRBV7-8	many	TGTGCCAGCACCCGGGGAGGGAGGCAAGAGACCCAGTACTTC	CASTRGGRQETQYF
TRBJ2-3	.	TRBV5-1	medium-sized	TGCGCCAGCCGGCCCACAGATACGCAGTATTTT	CASRPTDTQYF
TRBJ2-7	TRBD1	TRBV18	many	TGTGCCAGCTCACCTAAGTCCGGGACAGGGCTCTCCTACGAGCAGTACTTC	CASSPKSGTGLSYEQYF
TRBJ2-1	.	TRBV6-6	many	TGTGCCAGCAGAAACAATGAGCAGTTCTTC	CASRNNEQFF
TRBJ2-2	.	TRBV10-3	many	TGTGCCTTGAACCCCGGGTCCGGGGAGCTGTTTTTT	CALNPGSGELFF